These T cell receptor beta chains were read from a single sample in a study of blood T cell repertoires in COVID-19. Produced via immunoSEQ multiplex PCR; TCRdb's table is partial and in-frame only. The data show around 250,000 clones, with over 65% seen just once and about 4.9% held by the top ten. The sample taken for sequencing was peripheral blood. These receptors were obtained from a man in his fifties or sixties who had recovered from COVID-19. The CDR3 runs from the conserved cysteine through the conserved F or W. The D gene is left open where the match is weak. Rows give clone size only sometimes, using once, few, many, or a class for an expanded clone.

D gene: -
V gene: TRBV5-5
clone size: -
J gene: TRBJ2-7
CDR3 protein: CASSLHAAAYEQYF
CDR3 DNA: TGTGCCAGCAGCTTACACGCAGCAGCGTACGAGCAGTACTTC

D gene: -
V gene: TRBV15
clone size: few
J gene: TRBJ2-5
CDR3 protein: CATSRATAGPQETQYF
CDR3 DNA: TGTGCCACCAGCAGAGCTACCGCGGGACCTCAAGAGACCCAGTACTTC

D gene: TRBD2
V gene: TRBV15
clone size: -
J gene: TRBJ2-1
CDR3 protein: CATRGTSGRASYNEQFF
CDR3 DNA: TGTGCCACCAGGGGGACTAGCGGGAGAGCATCCTACAATGAGCAGTTCTTC

D gene: TRBD1
V gene: TRBV7-2
clone size: -
J gene: TRBJ2-7
CDR3 protein: CASSLGQGGREQYF
CDR3 DNA: TGTGCCAGCAGCTTAGGACAGGGGGGGCGCGAGCAGTACTTC

D gene: -
V gene: TRBV2
clone size: -
J gene: TRBJ1-5
CDR3 protein: CASRPPGSNQPQHF
CDR3 DNA: TGTGCCAGCAGGCCCCCAGGGAGCAATCAGCCCCAGCATTTT

D gene: -
V gene: TRBV7-8
clone size: -
J gene: TRBJ2-7
CDR3 protein: CASSAGLYEQYF
CDR3 DNA: TGTGCCAGCAGCGCAGGACTGTACGAGCAGTACTTC

D gene: -
V gene: TRBV5-1
clone size: -
J gene: TRBJ2-6
CDR3 protein: CASSIRTDSGANVLTF
CDR3 DNA: TGCGCCAGCAGCATTCGGACTGACTCTGGGGCCAACGTCCTGACTTTC

D gene: -
V gene: TRBV5-4
clone size: -
J gene: TRBJ2-5
CDR3 protein: CGSGQRQETQYF
CDR3 DNA: TGTGGATCCGGACAAAGACAAGAGACCCAGTACTTC

D gene: -
V gene: TRBV7-2
clone size: -
J gene: TRBJ2-5
CDR3 protein: CASSLAGRKQETQYF
CDR3 DNA: TGTGCCAGCAGCTTAGCCGGGAGAAAACAAGAGACCCAGTACTTC

D gene: TRBD1
V gene: TRBV29-1
clone size: -
J gene: TRBJ1-4
CDR3 protein: CSVAPRQGEKPTNEKLFF
CDR3 DNA: TGCAGCGTTGCCCCACGACAGGGAGAGAAGCCAACTAATGAAAAACTGTTTTTT

D gene: -
V gene: TRBV25-1
clone size: -
J gene: TRBJ2-7
CDR3 protein: CASSDLTAYEQYF
CDR3 DNA: TGTGCCAGCAGTGATTTGACAGCCTACGAGCAGTACTTC

D gene: TRBD1
V gene: TRBV5-1
clone size: -
J gene: TRBJ1-4
CDR3 protein: CASSKGQVGEKLFF
CDR3 DNA: TGCGCCAGCAGCAAGGGACAGGTCGGCGAAAAACTGTTTTTT

D gene: TRBD1
V gene: TRBV5-1
clone size: -
J gene: TRBJ2-1
CDR3 protein: CASSLVAGGFEQFF
CDR3 DNA: TGCGCCAGCAGCTTGGTGGCAGGGGGATTTGAGCAGTTCTTC

D gene: TRBD2
V gene: TRBV2
clone size: -
J gene: TRBJ2-5
CDR3 protein: CASWSAGGPRETQYF
CDR3 DNA: TGTGCCAGCTGGTCCGCGGGAGGGCCAAGAGAGACCCAGTACTTC

D gene: TRBD1
V gene: TRBV7-2
clone size: once
J gene: TRBJ2-2
CDR3 protein: CASSSGTGGFGELFF
CDR3 DNA: TGTGCCAGCAGCTCCGGGACAGGGGGCTTCGGGGAGCTGTTTTTT

D gene: -
V gene: TRBV4-1
clone size: -
J gene: TRBJ2-7
CDR3 protein: CASSQVWRASVSYEQYF
CDR3 DNA: TGCGCCAGCAGCCAAGTTTGGAGGGCTAGCGTTTCCTACGAGCAGTACTTC

D gene: -
V gene: TRBV3-1/TRBV3-2
clone size: -
J gene: TRBJ2-7
CDR3 protein: CASSQRGEQYF
CDR3 DNA: TGTGCCAGCAGCCAAAGAGGTGAGCAGTACTTC

D gene: TRBD2
V gene: TRBV9
clone size: -
J gene: TRBJ2-5
CDR3 protein: CASGGGRPQETQYF
CDR3 DNA: TGTGCCAGCGGCGGGGGGCGACCCCAAGAGACCCAGTACTTC

D gene: -
V gene: TRBV29-1
clone size: -
J gene: TRBJ2-5
CDR3 protein: CSVVRGETQYF
CDR3 DNA: TGCAGCGTTGTTCGGGGGGAGACCCAGTACTTC

D gene: -
V gene: TRBV6-5
clone size: -
J gene: TRBJ1-1
CDR3 protein: CASGDDSVTEAFF
CDR3 DNA: TGTGCCAGCGGGGATGACAGCGTCACTGAAGCTTTCTTT

D gene: TRBD1
V gene: TRBV3-1/TRBV3-2
clone size: -
J gene: TRBJ2-5
CDR3 protein: CASSLDRGPVETQYF
CDR3 DNA: TGTGCCAGCAGCCTGGACAGGGGGCCGGTGGAGACCCAGTACTTC

D gene: -
V gene: TRBV5-5
clone size: once
J gene: TRBJ1-1
CDR3 protein: CASSFSGMNTEAFF
CDR3 DNA: TGTGCCAGCAGCTTTTCAGGGATGAACACTGAAGCTTTCTTT

D gene: -
V gene: TRBV30
clone size: -
J gene: TRBJ2-5
CDR3 protein: CAWSVGRRYQETQYF
CDR3 DNA: TGTGCCTGGAGTGTGGGGCGTCGGTACCAAGAGACCCAGTACTTC

D gene: -
V gene: TRBV2
clone size: -
J gene: TRBJ2-7
CDR3 protein: CASSIQGREQYF
CDR3 DNA: TGTGCCAGCAGTATTCAGGGTCGGGAGCAGTACTTC

D gene: -
V gene: TRBV11-1
clone size: -
J gene: TRBJ2-2
CDR3 protein: CASSLSELSNTGELFF
CDR3 DNA: TGTGCCAGCAGCTTATCTGAGTTATCGAACACCGGGGAGCTGTTTTTT

D gene: TRBD2
V gene: TRBV27
clone size: -
J gene: TRBJ2-3
CDR3 protein: CASTPGLAGGRDTQYF
CDR3 DNA: TGTGCCAGCACCCCGGGACTAGCGGGAGGGCGGGATACGCAGTATTTT

D gene: -
V gene: TRBV27
clone size: few
J gene: TRBJ2-7
CDR3 protein: CASSPRQWSSYEQYF
CDR3 DNA: TGTGCCAGCAGTCCCAGACAGTGGAGCTCCTACGAGCAGTACTTC

D gene: -
V gene: TRBV5-1
clone size: -
J gene: TRBJ2-7
CDR3 protein: CASSLGAKNSYEQYF
CDR3 DNA: TGCGCCAGCAGCTTGGGAGCGAAAAACTCCTACGAGCAGTACTTC

D gene: -
V gene: TRBV13
clone size: -
J gene: TRBJ2-7
CDR3 protein: CASSLVGRYEQYF
CDR3 DNA: TGTGCCAGCAGCTTAGTGGGGAGATACGAGCAGTACTTC

D gene: TRBD2
V gene: TRBV3-1/TRBV3-2
clone size: -
J gene: TRBJ2-4
CDR3 protein: CASSSTSSAGQYF
CDR3 DNA: TGTGCCAGCAGCTCGACTAGCTCGGCGGGTCAGTACTTC

D gene: -
V gene: TRBV18
clone size: -
J gene: TRBJ2-2
CDR3 protein: CASSPTGTRTTGELFF
CDR3 DNA: TGTGCCAGCTCACCCACCGGGACACGGACCACCGGGGAGCTGTTTTTT

D gene: TRBD1
V gene: TRBV5-4
clone size: -
J gene: TRBJ2-1
CDR3 protein: CASRSGTGNYNEQFF
CDR3 DNA: TGTGCCAGCAGGTCCGGGACAGGGAATTACAATGAGCAGTTCTTC

D gene: -
V gene: TRBV10-1
clone size: few
J gene: TRBJ2-1
CDR3 protein: CASINRPAPRREQFF
CDR3 DNA: TGCGCCAGCATCAACAGACCCGCCCCGCGCCGTGAGCAGTTCTTC

D gene: TRBD1
V gene: TRBV18
clone size: -
J gene: TRBJ2-1
CDR3 protein: CASSPPRGPLQTEQFF
CDR3 DNA: TGTGCCAGCTCACCACCCAGGGGGCCCTTGCAAACGGAGCAGTTCTTC

D gene: TRBD1
V gene: TRBV2
clone size: -
J gene: TRBJ1-3
CDR3 protein: CASRATTGGSSGNTIYF
CDR3 DNA: TGTGCCAGCAGGGCTACGACAGGGGGCAGCTCTGGAAACACCATATATTTT

D gene: -
V gene: TRBV10-3
clone size: -
J gene: TRBJ1-1
CDR3 protein: CAISESGRANTEAFF
CDR3 DNA: TGTGCCATCAGTGAGTCGGGCAGGGCGAACACTGAAGCTTTCTTT

D gene: TRBD2
V gene: TRBV6-4
clone size: -
J gene: TRBJ2-1
CDR3 protein: CASSDSGGRIRNEQFF
CDR3 DNA: TGTGCCAGCAGTGACTCGGGCGGGAGGATCCGCAATGAGCAGTTCTTC

D gene: -
V gene: TRBV25-1
clone size: -
J gene: TRBJ1-4
CDR3 protein: CASSPLGVTNEKLFF
CDR3 DNA: TGTGCCAGCAGTCCCTTGGGCGTGACTAATGAAAAACTGTTTTTT

D gene: -
V gene: TRBV28
clone size: -
J gene: TRBJ1-5
CDR3 protein: CASRTRPAGANQPQHF
CDR3 DNA: TGTGCCAGCCGTACCCGACCGGCAGGGGCTAATCAGCCCCAGCATTTT

D gene: TRBD2
V gene: TRBV27
clone size: -
J gene: TRBJ2-2
CDR3 protein: CASRIAGTGELFF
CDR3 DNA: TGTGCCAGCAGAATAGCGGGAACCGGGGAGCTGTTTTTT

D gene: TRBD2
V gene: TRBV5-1
clone size: few
J gene: TRBJ2-2
CDR3 protein: CASSPGLAGGTGELFF
CDR3 DNA: TGCGCCAGCAGCCCGGGACTAGCGGGAGGAACCGGGGAGCTGTTTTTT

D gene: -
V gene: TRBV4-1
clone size: -
J gene: TRBJ1-3
CDR3 protein: CASSQDPPESGNTIYF
CDR3 DNA: TGCGCCAGCAGCCAAGATCCCCCAGAATCAGGAAACACCATATATTTT

D gene: -
V gene: TRBV6-2/TRBV6-3
clone size: -
J gene: TRBJ2-5
CDR3 protein: CASSTLTGGETQYF
CDR3 DNA: TGTGCCAGCAGTACTCTTACTGGAGGAGAGACCCAGTACTTC

D gene: -
V gene: TRBV19
clone size: -
J gene: TRBJ2-5
CDR3 protein: CASSIGAGETQYF
CDR3 DNA: TGTGCCAGTAGTATAGGGGCGGGGGAGACCCAGTACTTC

D gene: TRBD1
V gene: TRBV5-3
clone size: once
J gene: TRBJ2-7
CDR3 protein: CARSRDRAGYEQYF
CDR3 DNA: TGTGCCAGAAGCCGGGACAGGGCGGGGTACGAGCAGTACTTC

D gene: TRBD1
V gene: TRBV4-2
clone size: -
J gene: TRBJ1-3
CDR3 protein: CASSLGQLDAGNTIYF
CDR3 DNA: TGTGCCAGCAGCCTGGGACAGTTGGACGCCGGAAACACCATATATTTT

D gene: TRBD2
V gene: TRBV6-5
clone size: -
J gene: TRBJ2-7
CDR3 protein: CASSQSSGRFDEQYF
CDR3 DNA: TGTGCCAGCAGTCAGTCTAGCGGGAGGTTCGACGAGCAGTACTTC

D gene: TRBD2
V gene: TRBV10-3
clone size: -
J gene: TRBJ2-7
CDR3 protein: CAISDPGRLSYEQYF
CDR3 DNA: TGTGCCATCAGTGACCCCGGGAGGCTCTCCTACGAGCAGTACTTC

D gene: TRBD1
V gene: TRBV28
clone size: -
J gene: TRBJ1-2
CDR3 protein: CASTSVRDSDGYTF
CDR3 DNA: TGTGCCAGCACCTCGGTGAGGGACAGCGATGGCTACACCTTC

D gene: TRBD1
V gene: TRBV2
clone size: -
J gene: TRBJ1-5
CDR3 protein: CASSEKTGANQPQHF
CDR3 DNA: TGTGCCAGCAGTGAAAAGACAGGGGCCAATCAGCCCCAGCATTTT

D gene: -
V gene: TRBV28
clone size: -
J gene: TRBJ2-3
CDR3 protein: CASNGDREHTDTQYF
CDR3 DNA: TGTGCCAGCAACGGAGACAGAGAGCACACAGATACGCAGTATTTT

D gene: -
V gene: TRBV7-2
clone size: -
J gene: TRBJ1-2
CDR3 protein: CASSLEAGQRKTAF
CDR3 DNA: TGTGCCAGCAGCTTAGAGGCGGGTCAGCGTAAGACGGCCTTC

D gene: -
V gene: TRBV7-8
clone size: -
J gene: TRBJ1-2
CDR3 protein: CASSLARTSYGYTF
CDR3 DNA: TGTGCCAGCAGCTTAGCTAGGACTAGCTATGGCTACACCTTC

D gene: -
V gene: TRBV13
clone size: -
J gene: TRBJ2-7
CDR3 protein: CASSFRVMTENYEQYF
CDR3 DNA: TGTGCCAGCAGCTTTAGGGTGATGACAGAAAACTACGAGCAGTACTTC

D gene: -
V gene: TRBV5-4
clone size: -
J gene: TRBJ2-3
CDR3 protein: CASSSTGHTDTQYF
CDR3 DNA: TGTGCCAGCAGCTCAACGGGTCACACAGATACGCAGTATTTT